This T cell receptor beta chain is from a study of cytomegalovirus exposure and HLA in healthy donors. Study information: HLA-typed donors contributed some 87 million unique TCRs, which were held in an early data release. Study results and limitations: TCR sequences were mostly rare, though some public TCRs occurred in many donors. Later genetic work tied a missense DCLRE1C variant to beta-chain V and J trimming.

The CDR3 runs 14 residues. The V and J ends lost 2 bases and 5 bases respectively, with 10 bases between them. The germline V gene has CDR1 KGHSH and CDR2 LQKENI. Details on this clone: The antigen remains unidentified.

PCR primers comprised 60 Vbeta and 13 Jbeta primers. Libraries were prepared by immunoSEQ multiplex PCR; TCRdb keeps only in-frame clonotypes and omits some of them. The sample spans about 55,000 clones; the ten largest clones claim roughly 9%. The J gene is TRBJ2-1, the V gene TRBV18; D remains unclear. Sequences were obtained from PBMCs. The clonotype originates from a man aged 45-65 years in good health and CMV-seropositive. The CDR3, as DNA: TGTGCCAGCTCACCAGCAGTCCAAGACAATGAGCAGTTCTTC. Translation gives CASSPAVQDNEQFF.